The rows below give T cell receptor beta chains drawn from one sample of a study of cytomegalovirus exposure and HLA in healthy donors. Only in-frame clones appear in the TCRdb table, and some are missing; sequencing was by immunoSEQ multiplex PCR. The data contain over 200,000 clones, around nine tenths of them seen just once; the ten biggest clones take up 1%. The sequenced sample consisted of PBMCs. These receptor sequences come from a woman between 18 and 29 years old in good health and CMV-seronegative. Both conserved end residues are part of each CDR3. A D gene is named only where the DNA matches it firmly. Where a row states a size, it is once, few, many or the class of an expanded clone; other rows omit it.

j_call v_call clone_size d_call cdr3_aa cdr3_nt
TRBJ2-3 TRBV2 NA NA CASSETVSTDTQYF TGTGCCAGCAGTGAGACAGTTAGCACAGATACGCAGTATTTT
TRBJ2-3 TRBV21-1 NA NA CARPTSGTDTQYF TGTGCCAGACCGACTAGCGGCACAGATACGCAGTATTTT
TRBJ2-2 TRBV7-6 NA NA CASSFLAQGANTGELFF TGTGCCAGCAGCTTCCTAGCGCAGGGCGCGAACACCGGGGAGCTGTTTTTT
TRBJ2-3 TRBV30 once TRBD2 CAWSVLWAGGGTDTQYF TGTGCCTGGAGTGTACTTTGGGCGGGAGGGGGAACAGATACGCAGTATTTT
TRBJ2-1 TRBV5-4 NA NA CASSLGRGYNEQFF TGTGCCAGCAGCCTCGGCCGAGGCTACAATGAGCAGTTCTTC
TRBJ2-4 TRBV11-2 once NA CASSLALAKNIQYF TGTGCCAGCAGCTTAGCCTTAGCCAAAAACATTCAGTACTTC
TRBJ2-7 TRBV19 NA TRBD1 CASSIPGQGFYEQYF TGTGCCAGTAGTATACCGGGACAGGGGTTCTACGAGCAGTACTTC
TRBJ2-3 TRBV4-1 NA TRBD2 CASSQDPPLAGGATDTQYF TGCGCCAGCAGCCAGGATCCCCCCCTGGCGGGAGGAGCCACAGATACGCAGTATTTT
TRBJ1-6 TRBV5-8 NA NA CASSLGGLTLYNSPLHF TGTGCCAGCAGCTTGGGTGGACTGACTCTCTATAATTCACCCCTCCACTTT
TRBJ2-3 TRBV5-6 once TRBD2 CASSLVQASGATDTQYF TGTGCCAGCAGCTTGGTACAAGCTAGCGGAGCAACAGATACGCAGTATTTT
TRBJ1-2 TRBV5-1 NA NA CASSLDGPGYTF TGCGCCAGCAGCTTGGACGGTCCTGGCTACACCTTC
TRBJ1-2 TRBV20-1 NA NA CSARDGPAYTF TGCAGTGCTAGAGATGGGCCAGCCTACACCTTC
TRBJ2-7 TRBV6-6 few NA CASSPDYTPREQYF TGTGCCAGCAGTCCGGACTATACACCTCGCGAGCAGTACTTC
TRBJ2-1 TRBV7-7 NA TRBD2 CASSLGFAGGSSYNEQFF TGTGCCAGCAGCTTAGGGTTCGCGGGAGGGAGCTCCTACAATGAGCAGTTCTTC
TRBJ1-6 TRBV7-9 once NA CASSLATPHLHF TGTGCCAGCAGCTTAGCGACACCTCACCTCCACTTT
TRBJ1-4 TRBV19 NA NA CASSIEGTNEKLFF TGTGCCAGTAGTATCGAGGGAACTAATGAAAAACTGTTTTTT
TRBJ2-5 TRBV11-2 NA TRBD2 CASSKGLASVETQYF TGTGCCAGCAGCAAGGGACTAGCGTCCGTGGAGACCCAGTACTTC
TRBJ2-5 TRBV2 NA NA CASSPAGMEPQYF TGTGCCAGCAGCCCGGCAGGGATGGAGCCCCAGTACTTC
TRBJ1-5 TRBV6-1 NA TRBD1 CASTQGGLYNQPQHF TGTGCCAGCACCCAAGGGGGCTTATACAATCAGCCCCAGCATTTT
TRBJ2-1 TRBV5-6 NA TRBD2 CASSLRVAGNDEQFF TGTGCCAGCAGCTTGCGGGTAGCGGGAAACGATGAGCAGTTCTTC
TRBJ1-2 TRBV19 NA NA CASSEPYGYTF TGTGCCAGTAGTGAGCCCTATGGCTACACCTTC
TRBJ2-7 TRBV27 NA TRBD1 CASSLSQGAYEQYF TGTGCCAGCAGTTTATCTCAGGGGGCCTACGAGCAGTACTTC
TRBJ2-7 TRBV18 NA NA CASSPAGSYEQYF TGTGCCAGCTCACCAGCCGGGTCCTACGAGCAGTACTTC
TRBJ2-3 TRBV6-5 NA NA CASSLPASDTQYF TGTGCCAGCAGCCTACCAGCGTCAGATACGCAGTATTTT
TRBJ2-7 TRBV25-1 NA NA CASSEPMGHEQYF TGTGCCAGCAGTGAACCCATGGGGCACGAGCAGTACTTC
TRBJ1-1 TRBV6-5 NA NA CATRAWAVPTEAFF TGTGCCACCCGAGCCTGGGCAGTCCCCACTGAAGCTTTCTTT
TRBJ2-4 TRBV5-3 NA TRBD1 CARSLRQGTTIAKNIQYF TGTGCCAGAAGCCTACGACAGGGCACAACGATAGCCAAAAACATTCAGTACTTC
TRBJ1-6 TRBV7-9 NA TRBD1 CASSHFGTVQNSPLHF TGTGCCAGCAGCCACTTTGGGACAGTCCAGAATTCACCCCTCCACTTT
TRBJ2-5 TRBV11-3 NA NA CASSLDPNQETQYF TGTGCCAGCAGCTTAGATCCCAACCAAGAGACCCAGTACTTC
TRBJ1-1 TRBV5-1 NA NA CASSLGLGGWTEAFF TGCGCCAGCAGCTTGGGGCTAGGGGGATGGACTGAAGCTTTCTTT
TRBJ2-1 TRBV7-2 NA TRBD2 CASSLAGTSGRSPGYNEQFF TGTGCCAGCAGCTTAGCCGGGACTAGCGGGAGGTCTCCTGGATACAATGAGCAGTTCTTC
TRBJ2-7 TRBV9 once TRBD1 CASSGTGGEQYF TGTGCCAGCAGCGGGACAGGGGGCGAGCAGTACTTC
TRBJ2-4 TRBV19 once NA CASLGRGADGSAKNIQYF TGTGCCAGTCTAGGTCGGGGGGCGGATGGGTCTGCCAAAAACATTCAGTACTTC
TRBJ1-4 TRBV5-1 NA TRBD1 CASSLGTGGRTNEKLFF TGCGCCAGCAGCTTGGGGACAGGGGGTAGAACTAATGAAAAACTGTTTTTT
TRBJ2-4 TRBV5-1 NA NA CASSLAGSVGNIQYF TGCGCCAGCAGCTTGGCGGGGAGTGTTGGAAACATTCAGTACTTC
TRBJ1-5 TRBV30 NA NA CAWSVPNGGGGQPQHF TGTGCCTGGAGTGTACCGAACGGGGGTGGGGGTCAGCCCCAGCATTTT
TRBJ2-3 TRBV4-3 NA TRBD2 CASSLASGTSTDTQYF TGCGCCAGCAGCCTAGCTAGCGGTACTAGCACAGATACGCAGTATTTT
TRBJ2-4 TRBV9 NA NA CASSARGLAKNIQYF TGTGCCAGCAGCGCGAGGGGACTAGCCAAAAACATTCAGTACTTC
TRBJ2-7 TRBV2 few NA CASSTGMYEQYF TGTGCCAGCAGTACAGGGATGTACGAGCAGTACTTC
TRBJ1-5 TRBV6-5 NA NA CASSSITTGFNQPQHF TGTGCCAGCAGTTCGATCACCACAGGTTTCAATCAGCCCCAGCATTTT